The 15 T cell receptor beta chains reported below all come from one sample, sequenced in a study of neurological immune-mediated disorders. Time point here: longitudinal time-point 3. One entry per CDR3 protein results from TCRdb running MiXCR on the 5' RACE reads. The table lists approximately 85,000 distinct CDR3 sequences, about 4.5% of them singletons. The sequencing input was PBMCs. The receptors were gathered from a woman in her fifties or sixties with multiple sclerosis.

This clonotype occurred many times. V and J are TRBV6-6 and TRBJ1-5; no clear D gene. The CDR3 totals 11 residues. The V gene lost 6 bases and the J gene lost 9 bases, with 9 bases spanning the gap. Germline V gene data show CDR1 as MNHNY and CDR2 as SVGAGI (reference sequence). CDR3 bases: TGTGCCAGCAGCGGTGTGGGGCCCCAGCATTTT. It translates to CASSGVGPQHF.

This clonotype was seen repeatedly, ten times or more. The rearrangement links TRBV20-1 to TRBJ1-2; TRBD1 aligns across 7 bases. With V trimmed by 3 bases and J by 6 bases, 7 bases remained unmatched. The CDR3 is 13 residues long. Germline V lookup: CDR1 DFQATT, CDR2 SNEGSKA (reference sequence). In DNA form, the CDR3 reads TGCAGTGCTAGGACAGGGATTGGAGATGGCTACACCTTC. This codes for CSARTGIGDGYTF.

This clonotype came up many times. The rearrangement joins TRBV5-6 to TRBJ2-7, with D unresolved. V was trimmed by 4 bases and J by 3 bases, leaving 11 bases between them. CDR3 size: 13 residues. CDR1 and CDR2 from the germline V gene are SGHDT and YYEEEE. The CDR3 sequence: CASSADNDYEQYF. CDR3 bases: TGTGCCAGCAGCGCCGACAATGACTACGAGCAGTACTTC.

This clonotype was counted many times. The genes are TRBV7-2 and TRBJ1-2; no definite D call. Germline assignment: CDR1 SGHTA and CDR2 FQGNSA. This CDR3 is 13 amino acids long. The V gene lost 5 bases and the J gene lost 1 base, with 8 bases spanning the gap. The CDR3 protein is CASSQWSNYGYTF. Written as DNA, the CDR3 is TGTGCCAGCAGCCAATGGAGTAACTATGGCTACACCTTC.

This clonotype was recorded many times. The CDR3 reads CASSQDGRSYNEQFF. The CDR3 nucleotides are TGTGCCAGCAGCCAAGATGGCAGGTCCTACAATGAGCAGTTCTTC. The gene calls are TRBV3-1 and TRBJ2-1; D unclear. From germline, CDR1 is LGHDT and CDR2 YNNKEL (reference sequence). The CDR3 sequence is 15 residues long. The V gene lost 0 bases and the J gene lost 1 base, with 7 bases spanning the gap.

This clonotype has a count of ten or more. This chain connects TRBV12-3 or TRBV12-4 to TRBJ2-3; 7 bases agree with TRBD2. The trim removed 6 bases at V and 7 bases at J, leaving 19 bases unmatched. CDR3 size: 17 residues. The CDR3 DNA sequence: TGTGCCAGCAGCCAAAGACGAGCGGGGACCATTAAGTATACGCAGTATTTT. Translation gives CASSQRRAGTIKYTQYF.

In its sample, this clonotype was seen many times. The rearrangement joins TRBV5-1 to TRBJ2-3, with 8 bases fitting TRBD2. The V gene's germline CDR1 is SGHRS and CDR2 YFSETQ. CDR3 length: 15 amino acids. After removal of 0 bases from V and 4 bases from J, the junction contained 4 bases not matched to a gene. The CDR3: CASSLGSGVSDTQYF. In DNA form, the CDR3 reads TGCGCCAGCAGCTTGGGTAGCGGGGTTTCAGATACGCAGTATTTT.

At least ten counts were recorded for this clonotype. J is TRBJ1-1 and V is TRBV5-1, with D unclear. The CDR3 length is 11 residues. Trimming took off 0 bases at V and 8 bases at J, with 5 bases between the two ends. Germline-derived CDR1 and CDR2 are SGHRS and YFSETQ. This CDR3 is CASSLEAEAFF. The CDR3 region has the DNA TGCGCCAGCAGCTTGGAAGCGGAAGCTTTCTTT.

Many counts were recorded for this clonotype. This chain uses TRBV6-6 with TRBJ2-1; 7 bases map to TRBD1. The CDR3 runs 12 residues. The J segment lost 12 bases and the V segment lost 4 bases, leaving 6 bases of the junction unmatched. The germline V gene encodes CDR1 MNHNY and CDR2 SVGAGI (reference sequence). The DNA of the CDR3 is TGTGCCAGCAGTTCTGAAGGGGGCGTGCAGTTCTTC. As protein: CASSSEGGVQFF.

The table lists this clonotype with many counts. The CDR3 spells CASSPDHRGLYEQYF. In DNA form, the CDR3 reads TGTGCCAGCAGCCCAGACCACAGGGGGCTCTACGAGCAGTACTTC. The rearrangement uses TRBV7-2 and TRBJ2-7, with 9 bases fitting TRBD1. After removal of 5 bases from V and 3 bases from J, the junction contained 8 bases not matched to a gene. The CDR3 has 15 amino acids. The germline CDR1 and CDR2 sequences are SGHTA and FQGNSA.

Ten or more counts support this clonotype. The chain employs TRBV6-5 and TRBJ1-1, with D perhaps matching TRBD1 (5 bases). The ends were cut back, 6 bases at V and 1 base at J, with 12 bases in the middle. This CDR3 is built from 14 residues. Germline assignment: CDR1 MNHEY and CDR2 SVGAGI. DNA of the CDR3: TGTGCCAGCAGCGCCCAGGGTGGGAACACTGAAGCTTTCTTT. Its translation is CASSAQGGNTEAFF.

Concerning this clonotype: A clone one base away is much larger, so this may be a read error. The V and J genes are TRBV6-2 or TRBV6-3 and TRBJ2-2, with a weak D call TRBD1 (6 bases). The CDR3 extends over 13 amino acids. CDR1 is MNHEY and CDR2 is SVGEGT in the germline V gene. Trimming pared 5 bases from V and 6 bases from J, leaving 10 bases between. This chain's CDR3 is CASSHREAGELFF. Written as DNA, the CDR3 is TGTGCCAGCAGTCACAGGGAAGCCGGGGAGCTGTTTTTT.

Many counts were recorded for this clonotype. This rearrangement joins TRBV5-1 to TRBJ2-2, with a possible D match to TRBD2 (6 bases). The germline CDR1 and CDR2 sequences are SGHRS and YFSETQ. V gave up 0 bases and J gave up 4 bases, with 10 bases separating them. The CDR3 loop spans 15 amino acids. This CDR3 reads CASSLATGVTGELFF. The CDR3 DNA reads TGCGCCAGCAGCTTGGCCACGGGGGTCACCGGGGAGCTGTTTTTT.

Many counts were recorded for this clonotype. The V call is TRBV29-1, the J call TRBJ1-2, with 8 bases fitting TRBD1. CDR3 length: 12 residues. Germline CDR1 is SQVTM and CDR2 is ANQGSEA. V gave up 5 bases and J gave up 8 bases; unmatched junction bases: 7. CDR3 loop: CSVNRGDAGYTF. Here the CDR3 DNA reads TGCAGCGTTAACAGGGGGGACGCCGGCTACACCTTC.

This clonotype appeared many times. The rearrangement uses TRBV10-3 and TRBJ2-5, with D perhaps given as TRBD1 or TRBD2 (5 bases each). The CDR3 loop spans 13 amino acids. CDR1 and CDR2 (germline): ENHRY, SYGVKD. The V end was cut by 9 bases, the J end by 2 bases, with 13 bases between. DNA of the CDR3: TGTGCCATTGGCAGGGACGGTCAAGAGACCCAGTACTTC. Its protein product is CAIGRDGQETQYF.